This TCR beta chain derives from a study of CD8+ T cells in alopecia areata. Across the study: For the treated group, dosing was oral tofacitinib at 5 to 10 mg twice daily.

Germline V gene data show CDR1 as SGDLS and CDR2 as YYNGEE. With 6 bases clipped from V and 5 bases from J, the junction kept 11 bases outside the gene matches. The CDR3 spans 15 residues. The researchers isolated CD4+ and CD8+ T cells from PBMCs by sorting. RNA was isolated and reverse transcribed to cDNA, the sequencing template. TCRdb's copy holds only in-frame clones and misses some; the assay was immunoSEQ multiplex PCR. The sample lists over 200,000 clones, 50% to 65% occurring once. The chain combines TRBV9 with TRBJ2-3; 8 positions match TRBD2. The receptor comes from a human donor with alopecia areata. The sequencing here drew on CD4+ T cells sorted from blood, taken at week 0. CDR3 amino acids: CASNNLAGTVDTQYF. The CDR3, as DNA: TGTGCCAGCAACAACTTAGCGGGGACGGTAGATACGCAGTATTTT.